These T cell receptor beta chains were read from a single sample in a study of T-cell memory formation after mild COVID-19. TCRdb recomputed calls from the 5' RACE reads with MiXCR, one row per CDR3 protein. The data show around 450,000 distinct CDR3 sequences, 20% seen once. Sequencing was carried out using PBMCs or a T cell subset sorted from them (not recorded which). Receptor source: an adult woman who had mild COVID-19 (a few samples of this study predate the infection). Cell type and time point are not known. The CDR3 runs from the conserved cysteine through the conserved F or W. D genes are given only for firm matches. Clone size is shown for a subset of rows, as once, few, many or a class of expanded clone.

>TRBJ2-1|TRBD2|.|TRBV29-1
TGCAGCGTTGCGGGACTAGTAGGAAATGAGCAGTTCTTC
CSVAGLVGNEQFF
>TRBJ2-4|TRBD1|.|TRBV15
TGTGCCACCAGCTTCGGGACAGGGGGAAACATTCAGTACTTC
CATSFGTGGNIQYF
>TRBJ1-1|.|.|TRBV14
TGTGCCAGCAGCCAAGCGGGATCTGAAGCTTTCTTT
CASSQAGSEAFF
>TRBJ1-4|.|few|TRBV15
TGTGCCACCAGCAGGGGAGGGCAGGAAAAACTGTTTTTT
CATSRGGQEKLFF
>TRBJ2-1|.|.|TRBV20-1
TGCAGTGCCAATACTTACGGTCGGGGCGGAAGCTCCTACAATGAGCAGTTCTTC
CSANTYGRGGSSYNEQFF
>TRBJ1-5|.|few|TRBV4-3
TGCGCCAGCAGCCAAGGGACGGCGGGAGGCAATCAGCCCCAGCATTTT
CASSQGTAGGNQPQHF
>TRBJ2-5|.|.|TRBV5-1
TGCGCCAGCAGCTTGGGTGGATTTGGAGAGACCCAGTACTTC
CASSLGGFGETQYF
>TRBJ2-7|.|.|TRBV24-1
TGTGCCACCAGTGATGCGGGCTACGAGCAGTACTTC
CATSDAGYEQYF
>TRBJ1-1|.|few|TRBV7-9
TGTGCCAGCAGCCACGGGATTGGGGCTAACACTGAAGCTTTCTTT
CASSHGIGANTEAFF
>TRBJ2-1|TRBD1|many|TRBV5-1
TGCGCCAGCAGCGCGGGACAGGGGGTTCGGCAGTTCTTC
CASSAGQGVRQFF